A selection of T cell receptor beta chains follows, all from one sample in a study of T cell responses to AZD1222 COVID-19 vaccine. Produced via immunoSEQ multiplex PCR; TCRdb's table is partial and in-frame only. Of under 200,000 clones detected, 94% appear once; the ten largest clones hold approximately 0.6%. Source: peripheral blood, taken on day 0 of AZD1222 vaccination. The source of these receptors is an adult in good health. The CDR3 runs from the conserved cysteine through the conserved F or W. D genes are given only for firm matches. Clone size is stated in some rows and not others, as once, few, many or a class when expanded.

length	J	V	size	D	CDR3	DNA
14	TRBJ2-7	TRBV27	-	-	CASSHTTPAYEQYF	TGTGCCAGCAGTCACACTACCCCTGCCTACGAGCAGTACTTC
15	TRBJ1-3	TRBV30	-	-	CAWSMRGGTGNTIYF	TGTGCCTGGAGTATGAGAGGGGGTACGGGAAACACCATATATTTT
15	TRBJ1-6	TRBV9	-	TRBD1	CASSEGGGRNSPLHF	TGTGCCAGCAGCGAAGGAGGGGGCAGGAATTCACCCCTCCACTTT
14	TRBJ1-4	TRBV3-1/TRBV3-2	-	-	CASSQVHGNEKLFF	TGTGCCAGCAGCCAAGTTCACGGAAATGAAAAACTGTTTTTT
13	TRBJ2-3	TRBV29-1	-	TRBD1	CSGLDRGTDTQYF	TGCAGCGGATTGGACAGGGGTACAGATACGCAGTATTTT
12	TRBJ1-2	TRBV3-1/TRBV3-2	-	-	CASGGPHYGYTF	TGTGCCAGCGGGGGGCCCCACTATGGCTACACCTTC
15	TRBJ2-1	TRBV6-6	-	-	CASSARGEGSREQFF	TGTGCCAGCAGCGCTAGGGGGGAAGGGAGTAGAGAGCAGTTCTTC
13	TRBJ2-3	TRBV5-1	once	TRBD1	CASSPAQGATQYF	TGCGCCAGCAGCCCGGCCCAGGGGGCCACGCAGTATTTT
14	TRBJ2-4	TRBV27	-	-	CASSLSLAGNIQYF	TGTGCCAGCAGTTTGTCTCTAGCAGGAAACATTCAGTACTTC
13	TRBJ1-1	TRBV3-1/TRBV3-2	-	-	CASSQRQRAEAFF	TGTGCCAGCAGCCAAAGACAGAGAGCAGAAGCTTTCTTT
12	TRBJ2-1	TRBV7-2	-	-	CASSLEAGGPFF	TGTGCCAGCAGCTTAGAGGCAGGTGGTCCGTTCTTC
14	TRBJ2-7	TRBV27	-	-	CASSPRTAIYEQYF	TGTGCCAGCAGTCCCAGGACAGCCATCTACGAGCAGTACTTC
13	TRBJ2-2	TRBV29-1	-	-	CSGDLRNTGELFF	TGCAGCGGCGACTTACGGAACACCGGGGAGCTGTTTTTT
11	TRBJ2-1	TRBV20-1	-	-	CSAGPQEGQFF	TGCAGTGCCGGGCCGCAGGAAGGGCAGTTCTTC